This note documents a single T cell receptor (beta chain) sequence. Its antigen is unknown. The data belong to a study of radiation and T cells in renal cell carcinoma. On the study more broadly: Nephrectomy followed 15 Gy stereotactic body radiation by 4 weeks.

This sample's time point: baseline pretreatment blood. Sample treatment: 15 Gy SBRT to primary tumor, nephrectomy 4 weeks later. After SBRT, blood was collected at 2 and 4 weeks, plus baseline. This renal cell carcinoma was of the clear cell type. V lost 0 bases, J lost 6 bases, and 5 bases stayed unmatched. Germline V lookup: CDR1 MNHEY, CDR2 SVGAGI. CDR3 length equals 15 residues. Data came from immunoSEQ multiplex PCR; TCRdb stores just in-frame clones and leaves some out. The sample shows 130,000 to 150,000 clones, about 88% of them seen only once. General study points: Without pretreatment biopsies, baseline tumor clonotype presence was undetermined.

Sequenced material: blood, taken from a patient whose treatment included radiotherapy and nephrectomy. This sequence originates from a woman aged 45-59 years with renal cell carcinoma. The chain couples TRBV6-5 to TRBJ2-1, with 7 bases aligning to TRBD1. The CDR3 DNA sequence: TGTGCCAGCAGTTACTCGAACAGGGGCGCCAATGAGCAGTTCTTC. Residues: CASSYSNRGANEQFF.